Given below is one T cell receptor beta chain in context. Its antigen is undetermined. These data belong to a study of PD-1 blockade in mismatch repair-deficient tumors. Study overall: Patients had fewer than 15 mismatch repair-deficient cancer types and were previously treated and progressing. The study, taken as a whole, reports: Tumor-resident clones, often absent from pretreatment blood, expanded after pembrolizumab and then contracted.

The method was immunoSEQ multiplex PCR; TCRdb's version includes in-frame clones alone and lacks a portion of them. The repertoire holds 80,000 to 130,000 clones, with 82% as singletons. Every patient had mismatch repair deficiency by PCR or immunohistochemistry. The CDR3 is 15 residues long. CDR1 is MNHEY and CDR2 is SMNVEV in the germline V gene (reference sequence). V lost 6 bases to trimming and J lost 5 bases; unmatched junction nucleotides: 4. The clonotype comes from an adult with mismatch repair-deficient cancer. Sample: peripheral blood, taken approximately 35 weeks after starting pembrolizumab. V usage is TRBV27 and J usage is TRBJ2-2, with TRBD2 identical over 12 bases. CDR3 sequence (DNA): TGTGCCAGCAGGACCCTAGCGGGGGGGACCGGGGAGCTGTTTTTT. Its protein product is CASRTLAGGTGELFF.